This TCR beta chain derives from a study of T cells in women clearing cervical HPV infection. Background on the study: Blood came at first lesion visit for cases, post-clearance for controls. Case blood was drawn a median roughly 160 days after lesion detection.

General study points: Effector/memory and HPV-specific T cells were not isolated, and association timing is unknown.

In the case of this clone: The antigen remains unidentified.

Genomic DNA, averaging approximately 1,200 ng per sample, yielded TCR beta CDR3 via immunoSEQ. Sequencing was performed with immunoSEQ multiplex PCR; in TCRdb, only in-frame clones are kept and a portion is missing. This sample's table has tens of thousands of clones. Sequencing was performed on blood buffy coat. The sequence was collected from a woman aged 18 to 75 with a cervical HPV16 infection that either progressed to CIN3+ or cleared (not recorded which).

Partial CDR3 DNA: TGTGCCTGGACCGTACTAGCGGGGGGGGAACCCCTCTGCCATGAG. Translated, it gives CAWTVLAGGEPLCHE. The entire CDR3 sequence reads CAWTVLAGGEPLCHEQFF. This chain joins TRBV30 and TRBJ2-1; 13 bases are a match to TRBD2. Read sequence stops 3 residues before the CDR3 end, and the germline J gene provides the missing end. CDR3 length: 18 residues. The trim removed 4 bases at V and 8 bases at J, leaving 17 bases unmatched. Germline CDR1 GTSNPN, CDR2 SVGIG (reference sequence). Full variable domain (rest looked up from reference TRBV30 and TRBJ2-1): SQTIHQWPATLVQPVGSPLSLECTVEGTSNPNLYWYRQAAGRGLQLLFYSVGIGQISSEVPQNLSASRPQDRQFILSSKKLLLSDSGFYLCAWTVLAGGEPLCHEQFFGPGTRLTVL.